This T cell receptor (beta chain) was profiled in a study of blood T cell repertoires in COVID-19. Study summary: Spain, Italy and the United States supplied samples that represented acute and convalescent COVID-19.

The CDR3 contains 15 residues. V was clipped by 0 bases and J by 2 bases, with 11 bases between them. Germline CDR1 is LGHNA and CDR2 is YNFKEQ. Original handling: Counts of nucleated cells, estimated from reference gene primer amplification, were obtained. TCRdb's table, derived via immunoSEQ multiplex PCR, lists solely in-frame clones and lacks some. That table gives V, J and clone size, and the DNA gave D and trimming. The sample has more than 150,000 clones, approximately 92% seen once. Material: peripheral blood. This TCR derives from a woman between 40 and 55 years old with acute or convalescent COVID-19. The chain couples TRBV4-2 to TRBJ2-7, with D perhaps TRBD2 (6 bases). In DNA form, the CDR3 reads TGTGCCAGCAGCCAAGAAGGAGGGACTCCCTACGAGCAGTACTTC. Protein: CASSQEGGTPYEQYF.